Included here is one T cell receptor beta chain sequence, with context. This sample was included in a study of blood T cell repertoires in COVID-19. The wider study: Sources were T cells, B-cell-depleted T cells, or PBMCs; the material itself was cDNA or gDNA.

Original processing notes: Amplification of reference gene primers provided the estimated nucleated cell counts. The table came from immunoSEQ multiplex PCR; TCRdb's copy has only in-frame clones and leaves some out. The DNA was the basis for D and trimming; V, J and clone size are from that table. The sample has over 150,000 clones; 81% are singletons. This CDR3 region has 17 residues. CDR1 and CDR2 (germline): LNHDA, SQIVND (reference sequence). The J segment lost 6 bases and the V segment lost 4 bases, leaving 13 bases of the junction unmatched. Sequencing input: peripheral blood. The chain employs TRBV19 and TRBJ2-2, with 8 bases aligning to TRBD1. This TCR was recovered from a woman aged 80 or over with COVID-19, enrolled during active disease. DNA for the CDR3: TGTGCCAGTAGTACGCCGGGTCCAGGGGGCGCCGCCGGGGAGCTGTTTTTT. Amino acid sequence: CASSTPGPGGAAGELFF.